Presented here are 23 T cell receptor beta chains from one specimen sequenced in a study of cytomegalovirus exposure and HLA in healthy donors. The table came from immunoSEQ multiplex PCR; TCRdb's copy has only in-frame clones and leaves some out. The sample records about 170,000 clones, about nine tenths being singletons. Source material: PBMCs. The receptors here all came from a woman aged 30 to 39 in good health and CMV-seronegative.

V and J are TRBV18 and TRBJ2-1, with 7 positions matching TRBD2. The length of the CDR3 is 17 residues. The V gene end was trimmed by 1 base and the J gene end by 4 bases; junction bases not matched to a gene: 10. Germline V CDR1 and CDR2: KGHSH, LQKENI. CDR3 residues: CASSPRSSGVIYNEQFF. CDR3 nucleotide sequence: TGTGCCAGCTCACCACGGTCCAGCGGGGTCATTTACAATGAGCAGTTCTTC.

J is TRBJ2-2 and V is TRBV7-3, with a possible D match to TRBD1 (6 bases). Trimming shortened V by 5 bases and J by 2 bases, and 15 bases separated the two germline ends. The CDR3 runs 16 residues. Germline CDR1 reads SGHTA; CDR2 reads FQGTGA. CDR3 in DNA: TGTGCCAGCAGCGTCCGACAGGCCATCAACACCGGGGAGCTGTTTTTT. Protein product: CASSVRQAINTGELFF.

The gene calls are TRBV6-1 and TRBJ2-3; TRBD1 matches 8 bases. Germline CDR1 reads MNHNS; CDR2 reads SASEGT. J was trimmed by 6 bases and V by 6 bases; bases with no gene match: 8. The CDR3 runs to 14 residues. The CDR3 sequence: CASREDRARDTQYF. For the CDR3, the DNA is TGTGCCAGCAGAGAGGACAGGGCCCGGGATACGCAGTATTTT.

The rearrangement joins TRBV5-1 to TRBJ2-7; no clear D. The V gene lost 1 base and the J gene lost 6 bases, with 5 bases spanning the gap. Germline CDR1 is SGHRS and CDR2 is YFSETQ. CDR3 length: 11 residues. The CDR3 loop is CASSLLSEQYF. DNA of the CDR3: TGCGCCAGCAGCTTGTTAAGCGAGCAGTACTTC.

The chain combines TRBV7-2 with TRBJ1-5; 8 positions agree with TRBD1. The germline CDR1 and CDR2 sequences are SGHTA and FQGNSA. This CDR3 is built from 16 residues. After removal of 5 bases from V and 2 bases from J, the junction contained 8 bases not matched to a gene. The DNA of the CDR3 is TGTGCCAGCAGCCCTTATGACAGGGGTGGCAATCAGCCCCAGCATTTT. Protein sequence: CASSPYDRGGNQPQHF.

The chain uses TRBV19 and TRBJ2-7; possible D gene TRBD2, 5 bases. V lost 3 bases, J lost 3 bases, and 12 bases lay in between. Per the germline V gene, CDR1 is LNHDA and CDR2 is SQIVND (reference sequence). The CDR3 runs to 14 residues. This CDR3 reads CASSMEVGRYEQYF. CDR3 DNA sequence: TGTGCCAGTAGTATGGAGGTAGGACGCTACGAGCAGTACTTC.

The rearrangement joins TRBV5-1 to TRBJ2-1; weak D call: TRBD2 (6 bases). The V gene's germline CDR1 is SGHRS and CDR2 YFSETQ. Trimming left V 0 bases short and J 8 bases short, with 24 bases between. CDR3 size: 18 residues. The CDR3 sequence is CASSLDARVGSTGDEQFF. CDR3 DNA: TGCGCCAGCAGCTTGGACGCCAGGGTCGGGAGTACGGGCGATGAGCAGTTCTTC.

The chain combines TRBV5-1 with TRBJ2-7; D uncertain. The germline V gene has CDR1 SGHRS and CDR2 YFSETQ. The CDR3 has 11 amino acids. V gave up 4 bases and J gave up 4 bases, with 6 bases separating them. For the CDR3, the DNA is TGCGCCAGCAGCGCGGCGTACGAGCAGTACTTC. It specifies CASSAAYEQYF.

This clone was counted between two and nine times. This chain connects TRBV6-1 to TRBJ1-5, with a weak D call TRBD1 (5 bases). The CDR3 runs 15 residues. V was cut by 4 bases and J by 0 bases, with 10 bases left in between. Per the germline V gene, CDR1 is MNHNS and CDR2 is SASEGT. The CDR3 loop reads CASSGWTSSNQPQHF. The CDR3 region has the DNA TGTGCCAGCAGTGGCTGGACAAGTAGCAATCAGCCCCAGCATTTT.

This chain links TRBV9 with TRBJ1-1; perhaps TRBD1 as D (5 bases). CDR1 is SGDLS and CDR2 is YYNGEE in the germline V gene. CDR3 size: 14 residues. Trimming stripped 0 bases from V and 5 bases from J, with 11 bases between. The CDR3 sequence: CASSVGPQGTEAFF. The CDR3 DNA reads TGTGCCAGCAGCGTAGGCCCCCAGGGTACTGAAGCTTTCTTT. Filled out from reference TRBV9 and TRBJ1-1, the complete variable domain reads DSGVTQTPKHLITATGQRVTLRCSPRSGDLSVYWYQQSLDQGLQFLIQYYNGEERAKGNILERFSAQQFPDLHSELNLSSLELGDSALYFCASSVGPQGTEAFFGQGTRLTVV.

V and J are TRBV6-1 and TRBJ2-7; D is unclear. The CDR3 totals 10 residues. V lost 6 bases and J 2 bases, leaving 2 bases between the germline ends. CDR1 is MNHNS, CDR2 SASEGT, per germline. The CDR3 loop reads CASRTYEQYF. The DNA for the CDR3 is TGTGCCAGCAGAACCTACGAGCAGTACTTC.

The chain joins TRBV5-1 to TRBJ2-7; tentatively, D is TRBD2 (5 bases). Germline CDR1 SGHRS, CDR2 YFSETQ. Trimming removed 4 bases at V and 0 bases at J, with 17 bases between. This CDR3 has 16 amino acids. This chain's CDR3 is CASSVIVSGSSYEQYF. The CDR3 DNA is TGCGCCAGCAGCGTAATTGTAAGCGGCAGCTCCTACGAGCAGTACTTC. Filled out from reference TRBV5-1 and TRBJ2-7, the complete variable domain reads KAGVTQTPRYLIKTRGQQVTLSCSPISGHRSVSWYQQTPGQGLQFLFEYFSETQRNKGNFPGRFSGRQFSNSRSEMNVSTLELGDSALYLCASSVIVSGSSYEQYFGPGTRLTVT.

The V and J genes are TRBV28 and TRBJ1-1, with a possible D match to TRBD1 (5 bases). The V gene lost 7 bases and the J gene lost 7 bases, with 10 bases spanning the gap. Germline V lookup: CDR1 MDHEN, CDR2 SYDVKM. The CDR3 is 11 residues long. The CDR3 loop reads CASKGAREAFF. The CDR3 DNA reads TGTGCCAGCAAAGGGGCCCGTGAAGCTTTCTTT.

V usage is TRBV7-2 and J usage is TRBJ2-1, with D perhaps TRBD2 (5 bases). CDR3 length: 14 residues. Germline V gene lookup returns CDR1 SGHTA and CDR2 FQGNSA. The V and J ends lost 2 bases and 9 bases respectively, with 14 bases between them. CDR3 coding DNA: TGTGCCAGCAGCTTAAGGTTGGGAGCTGGTGAGCAGTTCTTC. It yields the protein CASSLRLGAGEQFF.

As DNA, the CDR3 is TGCGCCAGCAGCTTGGACGCGTACAATGAGCAGTTCTTC. Amino acids: CASSLDAYNEQFF. The chain carries TRBV5-1 and TRBJ2-1; no firm D call. The CDR3 extends over 13 amino acids. CDR1 and CDR2 from the germline V gene are SGHRS and YFSETQ. The V gene lost 0 bases and the J gene lost 4 bases, with 5 bases spanning the gap.

V usage is TRBV6-6 and J usage is TRBJ2-2, with D unclear. V gave up 4 bases and J gave up 4 bases, with 10 bases separating them. The CDR3 extends over 14 amino acids. Germline CDR1 is MNHNY and CDR2 is SVGAGI (reference sequence). The CDR3 DNA follows: TGTGCCAGCAGTTCGGGCAGCATCACCGGGGAGCTGTTTTTT. Its protein product is CASSSGSITGELFF.

For the CDR3, the DNA is TGTGCCAGCAGCCAATCCCCGGGTAACCAAGGGGAAAAACTGTTTTTT. It specifies CASSQSPGNQGEKLFF. The V and J genes are TRBV4-2 and TRBJ1-4; D is undetermined. Trimming took off 2 bases at V and 8 bases at J, with 18 bases between the two ends. This CDR3 contains 16 residues. CDR1 and CDR2 (germline): LGHNA, YNFKEQ.

This chain uses TRBV7-9 with TRBJ2-7; 11 nucleotides line up with TRBD2. The junction had 2 bases not matched to a gene; V was cut back by 4 bases and J by 3 bases. CDR3 length equals 14 residues. Germline V CDR1 and CDR2: SEHNR, FQNEAQ (reference sequence). CDR3 coding DNA: TGTGCCAGCAGCTGGGGACTAGCGGTCTACGAGCAGTACTTC. It is translated as CASSWGLAVYEQYF.

The V gene is TRBV13, the J gene TRBJ2-3, with D perhaps given as TRBD1 or TRBD2 (8 bases each). This CDR3 spans 17 amino acids. V was clipped by 5 bases and J by 2 bases, with 20 bases between them. Germline lookup yields CDR1 PRHDT and CDR2 FYEKMQ (reference sequence). In DNA form, the CDR3 reads TGTGCCAGCAGCCCTGACAGGGGCGGGGGGTCCACAGATACGCAGTATTTT. Its protein is CASSPDRGGGSTDTQYF. Full variable domain (outside the CDR3, taken from reference TRBV13 and TRBJ2-3): AAGVIQSPRHLIKEKRETATLKCYPIPRHDTVYWYQQGPGQDPQFLISFYEKMQSDKGSIPDRFSAQQFSDYHSELNMSSLELGDSALYFCASSPDRGGGSTDTQYFGPGTRLTVL.

This chain connects TRBV10-3 to TRBJ1-3; D is possibly TRBD1 (5 bases). Deletions cut 6 bases from V and 2 bases from J, with 14 bases between. The CDR3 length is 15 residues. Germline V gene lookup returns CDR1 ENHRY and CDR2 SYGVKD. For the CDR3, the DNA is TGTGCCATCAGCGCAGGGAAATCCGCTGGAAACACCATATATTTT. Protein product: CAISAGKSAGNTIYF.

The chain is built from TRBV5-1 and TRBJ1-1; 11 bases are a match to TRBD1. This CDR3 spans 19 amino acids. Germline V gene lookup returns CDR1 SGHRS and CDR2 YFSETQ. Trimming took 3 bases from V and 0 from J; bases not matched to a gene: 13. In nucleotides, the CDR3 is TGCGCCAGCAGCTGGACCACCGGGACAGGGGGGATAATGAACACTGAAGCTTTCTTT. Encoded protein: CASSWTTGTGGIMNTEAFF.

V gene TRBV25-1 combines with J gene TRBJ1-3, with 7 nucleotides matching TRBD1. After removal of 4 bases from V and 2 bases from J, the junction contained 8 bases not matched to a gene. This CDR3 region has 16 residues. Germline values: CDR1 MGHDK, CDR2 SYGVNS. CDR3 amino acids: CASSGLRGAAGNTIYF. CDR3 in DNA: TGTGCCAGCAGTGGCCTCAGGGGGGCGGCTGGAAACACCATATATTTT.

In this sample, this clone turned up many times. This chain links TRBV11-2 with TRBJ2-7; 12 bases match TRBD1. J gave up 5 bases and V 0 bases, and 17 bases lay outside the gene matches. Germline assignment: CDR1 SGHAT and CDR2 FQNNGV. CDR3 size: 20 residues. The CDR3 DNA follows: TGTGCCAGCAGCTTAGAGGGACAGGGGGCGTCTAGCGGGAGATGGAACGAGCAGTACTTC. It translates to CASSLEGQGASSGRWNEQYF.